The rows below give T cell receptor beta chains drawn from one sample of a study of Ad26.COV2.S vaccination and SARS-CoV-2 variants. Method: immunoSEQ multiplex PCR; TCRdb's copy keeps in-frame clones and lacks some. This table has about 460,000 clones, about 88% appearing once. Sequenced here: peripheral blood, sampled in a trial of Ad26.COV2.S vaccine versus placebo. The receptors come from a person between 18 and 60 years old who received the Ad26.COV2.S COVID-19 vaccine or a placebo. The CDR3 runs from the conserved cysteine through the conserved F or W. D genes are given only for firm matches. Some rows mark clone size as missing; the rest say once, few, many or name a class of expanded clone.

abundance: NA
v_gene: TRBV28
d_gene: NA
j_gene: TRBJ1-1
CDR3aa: CASSRVLEAFF
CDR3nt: TGTGCCAGCAGTCGTGTGCTTGAAGCTTTCTTT

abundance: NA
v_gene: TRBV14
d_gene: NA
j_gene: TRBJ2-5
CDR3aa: CASSQDWGPGETQYF
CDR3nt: TGTGCCAGCAGCCAAGATTGGGGCCCAGGGGAGACCCAGTACTTC

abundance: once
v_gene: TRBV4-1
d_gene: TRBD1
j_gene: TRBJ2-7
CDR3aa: CASSQDHRGTYEQYF
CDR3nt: TGCGCCAGCAGCCAAGACCACAGGGGAACCTACGAGCAGTACTTC

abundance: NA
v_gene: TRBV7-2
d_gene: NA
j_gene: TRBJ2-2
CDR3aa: CASSWLAGAMGDGELFF
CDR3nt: TGTGCCAGCAGCTGGCTGGCGGGGGCCATGGGAGACGGGGAGCTGTTTTTT

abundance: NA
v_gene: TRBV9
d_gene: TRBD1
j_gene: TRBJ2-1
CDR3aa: CASSPGTGGLYNEQFF
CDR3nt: TGTGCCAGCAGCCCCGGGACAGGTGGCTTGTACAATGAGCAGTTCTTC

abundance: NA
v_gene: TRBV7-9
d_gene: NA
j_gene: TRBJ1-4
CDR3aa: CASSPNRAGEKLFF
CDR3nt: TGTGCCAGCAGCCCGAACAGGGCAGGCGAAAAACTGTTTTTT

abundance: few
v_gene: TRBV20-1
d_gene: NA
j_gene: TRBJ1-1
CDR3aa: CSARGNTEAFF
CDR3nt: TGCAGTGCTAGGGGGAACACTGAAGCTTTCTTT

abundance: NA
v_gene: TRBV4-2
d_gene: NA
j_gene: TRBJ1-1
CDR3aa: CASSQVVGDGGTEAFF
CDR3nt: TGTGCCAGCAGCCAAGTTGTGGGGGATGGGGGGACTGAAGCTTTCTTT

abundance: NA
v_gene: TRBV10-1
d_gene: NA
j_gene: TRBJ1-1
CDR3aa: CASSDGASVPAFF
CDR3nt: TGCGCCAGCAGTGACGGCGCTAGTGTTCCGGCTTTCTTT

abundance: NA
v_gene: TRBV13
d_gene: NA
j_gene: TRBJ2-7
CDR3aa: CASSSPLGRNTGEQYF
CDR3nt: TGTGCCAGCAGCTCCCCCTTGGGTAGGAACACAGGCGAGCAGTACTTC

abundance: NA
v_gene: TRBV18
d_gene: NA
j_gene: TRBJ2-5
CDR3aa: CASSPALTRGTQYF
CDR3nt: TGTGCCAGCTCACCAGCCCTCACCAGGGGGACCCAGTACTTC

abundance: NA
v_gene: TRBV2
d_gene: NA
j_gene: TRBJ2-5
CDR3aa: CASSERWRRQETQYF
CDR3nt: TGTGCCAGCAGTGAAAGGTGGAGGCGGCAAGAGACCCAGTACTTC

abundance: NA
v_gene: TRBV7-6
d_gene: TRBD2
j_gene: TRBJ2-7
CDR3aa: CASSLLQAGGSYEQYF
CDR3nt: TGTGCCAGCAGCTTACTACAGGCGGGAGGCTCCTACGAGCAGTACTTC

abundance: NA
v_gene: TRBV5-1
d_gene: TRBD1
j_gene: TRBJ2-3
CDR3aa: CASGTGQGADTQYF
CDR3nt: TGCGCCAGCGGGACAGGGCAAGGGGCAGATACGCAGTATTTT

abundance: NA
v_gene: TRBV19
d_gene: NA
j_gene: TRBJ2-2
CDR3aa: CASSIDTKTGELFF
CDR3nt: TGTGCCAGTAGTATAGATACGAAAACCGGGGAGCTGTTTTTT

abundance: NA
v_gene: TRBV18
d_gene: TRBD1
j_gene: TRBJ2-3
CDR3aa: CASSPSDRASTDTQYF
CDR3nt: TGTGCCAGCTCACCGTCAGACAGGGCGAGCACAGATACGCAGTATTTT

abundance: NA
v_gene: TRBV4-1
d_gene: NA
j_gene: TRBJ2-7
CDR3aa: CASSQVFGRHWPYEQYF
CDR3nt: TGCGCCAGCAGCCAAGTTTTTGGCCGGCATTGGCCCTACGAGCAGTACTTC

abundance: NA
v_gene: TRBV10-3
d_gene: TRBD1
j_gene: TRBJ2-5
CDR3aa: CAISDKDRGWETQYF
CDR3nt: TGTGCCATCAGTGACAAGGACAGGGGTTGGGAGACCCAGTACTTC

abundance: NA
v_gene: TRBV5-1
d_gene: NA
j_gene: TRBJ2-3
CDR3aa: CASSLELGADTQYF
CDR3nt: TGCGCCAGCAGCTTGGAACTGGGCGCAGATACGCAGTATTTT

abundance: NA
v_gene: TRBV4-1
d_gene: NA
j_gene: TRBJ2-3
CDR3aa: CASSQVGVDTQYF
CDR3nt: TGCGCCAGCAGCCAAGTCGGAGTAGATACGCAGTATTTT

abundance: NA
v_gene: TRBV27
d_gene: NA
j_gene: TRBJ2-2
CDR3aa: CASSLASRYTGELFF
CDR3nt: TGTGCCAGCAGTTTGGCTAGCCGATACACCGGGGAGCTGTTTTTT

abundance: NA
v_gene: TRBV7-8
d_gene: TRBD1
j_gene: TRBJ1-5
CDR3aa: CASSREGRDRAGQPQHF
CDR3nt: TGTGCCAGCAGCCGAGAGGGCCGAGACAGGGCGGGACAGCCCCAGCATTTT

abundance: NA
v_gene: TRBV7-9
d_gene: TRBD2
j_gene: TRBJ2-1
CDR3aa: CASSLAEASGNNEQFF
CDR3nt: TGTGCCAGCAGCTTAGCGGAGGCTAGCGGTAACAATGAGCAGTTCTTC

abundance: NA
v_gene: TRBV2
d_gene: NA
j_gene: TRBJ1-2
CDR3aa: CASSSTPNYGYTF
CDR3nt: TGTGCCAGCAGTTCGACACCCAACTATGGCTACACCTTC

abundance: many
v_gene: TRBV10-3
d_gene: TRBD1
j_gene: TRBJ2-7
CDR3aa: CAISPPGQVGFAYEQYF
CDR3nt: TGTGCCATCAGTCCGCCGGGACAGGTCGGGTTCGCTTACGAGCAGTACTTC

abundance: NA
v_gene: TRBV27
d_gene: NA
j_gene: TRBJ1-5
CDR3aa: CASSLTTGDSNQPQHF
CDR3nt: TGTGCCAGCAGTTTAACCACAGGCGATAGCAATCAGCCCCAGCATTTT

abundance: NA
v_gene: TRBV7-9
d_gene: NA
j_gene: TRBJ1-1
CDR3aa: CASRKQGDTEAFF
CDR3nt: TGTGCCAGCAGGAAACAGGGAGACACTGAAGCTTTCTTT

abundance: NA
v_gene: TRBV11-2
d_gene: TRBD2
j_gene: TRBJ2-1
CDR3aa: CASSAGLAATNEQFF
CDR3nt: TGTGCCAGCAGCGCTGGACTAGCGGCTACCAATGAGCAGTTCTTC

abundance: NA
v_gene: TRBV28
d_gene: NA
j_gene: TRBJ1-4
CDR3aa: CASRLREGEKLFF
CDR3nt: TGTGCCAGCAGGCTGCGGGAGGGTGAAAAACTGTTTTTT

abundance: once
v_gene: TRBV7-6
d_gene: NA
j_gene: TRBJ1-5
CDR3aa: CASSLVPGGPGGQPQHF
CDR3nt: TGTGCCAGCAGCTTAGTTCCTGGGGGGCCGGGAGGTCAGCCCCAGCATTTT

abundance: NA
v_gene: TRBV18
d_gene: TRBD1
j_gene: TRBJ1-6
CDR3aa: CASSPTGTGASPLHF
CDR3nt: TGTGCCAGCTCACCAACCGGGACAGGGGCTTCCCCCCTCCACTTT

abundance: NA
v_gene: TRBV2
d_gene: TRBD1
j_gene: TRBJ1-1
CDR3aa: CASRKVVTGGTEAFF
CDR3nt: TGTGCCAGCAGGAAGGTTGTGACAGGGGGCACTGAAGCTTTCTTT

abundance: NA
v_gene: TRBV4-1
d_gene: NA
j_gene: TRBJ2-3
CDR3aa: CASSLETVKGDTQYF
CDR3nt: TGCGCCAGCAGCCTAGAGACAGTAAAGGGGGATACGCAGTATTTT

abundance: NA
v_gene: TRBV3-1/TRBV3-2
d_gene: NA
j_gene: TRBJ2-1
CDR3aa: CASSQGILGGGGHNEQFF
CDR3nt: TGTGCCAGCAGCCAGGGGATACTGGGAGGCGGGGGCCACAATGAGCAGTTCTTC

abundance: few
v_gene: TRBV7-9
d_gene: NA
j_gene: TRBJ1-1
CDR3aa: CASSLSEDEAFF
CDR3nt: TGTGCCAGCAGCTTATCAGAAGATGAAGCTTTCTTT

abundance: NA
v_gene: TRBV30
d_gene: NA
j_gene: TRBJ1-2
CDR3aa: CACLSGWNGYTF
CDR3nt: TGTGCCTGCCTAAGTGGGTGGAATGGCTACACCTTC

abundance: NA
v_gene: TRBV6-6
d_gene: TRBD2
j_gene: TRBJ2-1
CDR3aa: CASSRTRLAGGYNEQFF
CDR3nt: TGTGCCAGCAGCCGAACAAGACTAGCGGGAGGGTACAATGAGCAGTTCTTC

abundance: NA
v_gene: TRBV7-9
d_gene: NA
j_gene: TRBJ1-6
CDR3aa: CASSKRDRGSPLHF
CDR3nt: TGTGCCAGCAGCAAAAGGGACCGAGGTTCACCCCTCCACTTT

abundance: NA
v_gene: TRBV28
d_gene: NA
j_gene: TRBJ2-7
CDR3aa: CASSSAPRALGMKDEQYF
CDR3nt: TGTGCCAGCAGTTCCGCGCCACGGGCCCTGGGGATGAAGGACGAGCAGTACTTC

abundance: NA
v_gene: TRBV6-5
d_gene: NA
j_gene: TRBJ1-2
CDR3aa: CASSYSDSSNYGYTF
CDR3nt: TGTGCCAGCAGTTACTCGGACAGCTCTAACTATGGCTACACCTTC

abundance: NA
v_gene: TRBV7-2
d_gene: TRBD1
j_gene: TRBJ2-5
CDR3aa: CASSFGTGIVETQYF
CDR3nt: TGTGCCAGCAGCTTCGGGACAGGGATTGTGGAGACCCAGTACTTC

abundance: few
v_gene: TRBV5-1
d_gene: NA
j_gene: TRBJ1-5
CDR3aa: CASSFRGNQPQHF
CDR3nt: TGCGCCAGCAGCTTTCGGGGGAATCAGCCCCAGCATTTT

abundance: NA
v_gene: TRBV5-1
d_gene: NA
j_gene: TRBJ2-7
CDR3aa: CASSVDPGVDEQYF
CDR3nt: TGCGCCAGCAGCGTGGACCCTGGAGTGGACGAGCAGTACTTC